The clone carrying this TCR gamma chain was recorded a few times. Its antigen is undetermined. The TCRdb protein, from a much larger clone, departs from this DNA's translation at residue 3, likely by read error; the protein shown derives from the DNA. Sequencing covered both gamma and delta TCR chains per sample. TCRdb called clones from the multiplex PCR reads again using CATT. The data show 20,000 to 30,000 gamma-chain clones, with 3% seen just once and about 33% held by the top ten. The data are from a study of γδ T cells in repeated Plasmodium falciparum infection. Study-wide results and limits: Malian donors came from one small rural village, predominantly one ethnic group. Over time and infection, Vgamma9/Vdelta2+ repertoires remained highly stable and polyclonal. Vdelta2-negative gammadelta repertoires appeared less diverse and less shared in Malian than Australian children.

This CDR3 has 20 residues. Germline CDR1 and CDR2: GITISATS and ISYDGTV (reference sequence). Gammadelta T cells were flow-sorted from PBMC into Vgamma9/Vdelta2+ and Vdelta2-negative populations for bulk analysis. The gene calls are TRGV9 and TRGJP. Because TCRdb records no J gene, it was assigned here through a match of the DNA to germline. The clonotype comes from a pool of human donors (malaria-infected and uninfected, not separated). Sequenced input: gamma-delta T cells from blood. Here the CDR3 reads CASWEVPQEKQELGKKIKVF. CDR3 DNA: TGTGCCTCGTGGGAGGTGCCGCAAGAAAAGCAAGAGTTGGGCAAAAAAATCAAGGTATTT.